Only one count was recorded for the clone carrying this T cell receptor (beta chain). Germline lookup yields CDR1 SGHDN and CDR2 FVKESK. Unmatched junction bases numbered 10, after V lost 0 bases and J lost 4 bases. CDR3 length: 17 amino acids. The sample belongs to a study of blood T cell repertoires in COVID-19. Assay: immunoSEQ multiplex PCR; the TCRdb copy retains only in-frame clones and omits some. Of about 250,000 clones in the sample, 86% were seen once. The clonotype was recovered from a man between 18 and 35 years old who had recovered from COVID-19. The chain couples TRBV14 to TRBJ2-5, with 8 bases lining up with TRBD1. Specimen: PBMCs or T cells enriched from blood (not recorded which). CDR3: CASSQDWGRGRRETQYF. The CDR3 nucleotides read TGTGCCAGCAGCCAAGATTGGGGCAGGGGGCGCCGAGAGACCCAGTACTTC.